This T cell receptor beta chain was found in a study of cytomegalovirus exposure and HLA in healthy donors. In the study overall: Among the roughly 380 donors who were genotyped, 81% fell in the genetic ancestry cluster that is associated with self-reported Caucasian donors.

This CDR3 contains 18 residues. With 0 bases clipped from V and 8 bases from J, the junction kept 15 bases outside the gene matches. CDR1 is KGHSY, CDR2 FQNENV, per germline. Both 60 Vbeta primers and 13 Jbeta primers went into the PCR. Sequencing was performed with immunoSEQ multiplex PCR; in TCRdb, only in-frame clones are kept and a portion is missing. The sample carries over 120,000 clones, around four fifths recorded once. The source is a woman between 55 and 75 years old in good health and CMV-seropositive. The sample was PBMCs. The chain has TRBV16 and TRBJ1-2; 10 positions agree with TRBD1. As DNA, the CDR3 is TGTGCCAGCAGCCAATCGTTATCTCTGACAGGGGGCGCAGGGGGCTACACCTTC. Translation gives CASSQSLSLTGGAGGYTF.